This T cell receptor beta chain was observed in a study of T-cell reconstitution after alpha-beta-depleted transplantation in children. A library of TCRbeta sequences, prepared with unique molecular identifiers, was generated. TCRdb re-derived calls from the PCR reads in MiXCR, one entry per CDR3 protein. This table has 450,000 to 700,000 distinct CDR3 sequences, roughly a quarter appearing once. The CDR3 is 18 residues long. Per germline, CDR1 MNHEY and CDR2 SVGAGI. V gave up 2 bases and J gave up 3 bases; unmatched junction bases: 10. The sample was PBMCs, taken before TCRalphabeta/CD19-depleted stem cell transplant. The chain carries TRBV6-5 and TRBJ2-7; TRBD2 aligns across 13 bases. This TCR derives from a boy under two years old with Wiskott-Aldrich syndrome, due to receive a stem cell transplant. CDR3 sequence reads: CASSYRGTSGAESYEQYF. DNA for the CDR3: TGTGCCAGCAGTTACCGCGGGACTAGCGGGGCAGAAAGCTACGAGCAGTACTTC.